Shown below are 8 T cell receptor beta chains from a single sample sequenced in a study of T cells in Graves' hyperthyroidism and ophthalmopathy. Amplification targeted TCR beta CDR3 regions from RNA transcripts. RT-PCR in the first round (using the HTBI primer set) targeted the TCR CDR3. TCRdb fed the multiplex PCR reads into MiXCR, producing one record per CDR3 protein. Of under 250,000 distinct CDR3 sequences listed, over 15% are singletons. Sequences were obtained from blood. The receptors here all came from a man aged 50 or older with Graves' hyperthyroidism.

The sample holds many counts of this clonotype. The chain couples TRBV28 to TRBJ2-7; 12 nucleotides align to TRBD2. Germline CDR1 reads MDHEN; CDR2 reads SYDVKM. The CDR3 contains 16 residues. With 4 bases clipped from V and 7 bases from J, the junction kept 11 bases outside the gene matches. In nucleotides, the CDR3 is TGTGCCAGCAGTTCCTCTCGGACTAGCGGGGCTCTGGAGCAGTACTTC. Protein: CASSSSRTSGALEQYF.

In this sample, this clonotype turned up many times. The chain combines TRBV20-1 with TRBJ2-7, with a weak D call TRBD2 (7 bases). This CDR3 has 15 amino acids. V dropped 4 bases and J dropped 3 bases, with 19 bases sitting between them. The germline CDR1 and CDR2 sequences are DFQATT and SNEGSKA (reference sequence). CDR3 DNA: TGCAGTGCTAACGGAGGGGGGAGGGTTGGCTACGAGCAGTACTTC. Translation gives CSANGGGRVGYEQYF.

Only a few counts were recorded for this clonotype. The chain employs TRBV3-1 and TRBJ2-2; no firm D call. In germline, CDR1 is LGHDT, CDR2 YNNKEL (reference sequence). The V and J ends lost 1 base and 4 bases respectively, with 7 bases between them. CDR3 size: 14 residues. CDR3 bases: TGTGCCAGCAGCCAAGTGCGGAGCACCGGGGAGCTGTTTTTT. Its protein is CASSQVRSTGELFF.

To note about this clonotype: A much larger clone is a single base away; this may be a read error. The chain joins TRBV7-2 to TRBJ2-3; D perhaps matches TRBD2 (6 bases). The V and J ends lost 5 bases and 4 bases respectively, with 16 bases between them. Germline-derived CDR1 and CDR2 are SGHTA and FQGNSA. The CDR3 has 15 residues. For the CDR3, the DNA is TGTGCCAGCAGCCCATTCCCGCGGGGCGCAGATACGCAGTATTTT. Translated, it gives CASSPFPRGADTQYF.

This clonotype has ten or more counts. The gene calls are TRBV20-1 and TRBJ1-1; 7 bases match TRBD1. Germline CDR1 and CDR2: DFQATT and SNEGSKA (reference sequence). This CDR3 comprises 14 residues. V lost 3 bases, J lost 5 bases, and 9 bases stayed unmatched. The CDR3 spells CSARDRLRRTEAFF. DNA for the CDR3: TGCAGTGCTAGGGACAGGCTGCGACGAACTGAAGCTTTCTTT.

This clonotype was seen ten or more times. The V call is TRBV20-1, the J call TRBJ2-7; tentative D call: TRBD1 (6 bases). Germline V CDR1 and CDR2: DFQATT, SNEGSKA (reference sequence). V dropped 0 bases and J dropped 3 bases, with 15 bases sitting between them. The CDR3 is made up of 15 amino acids. CDR3 in amino acids: CSARDATGTNYEQYF. The CDR3 DNA is TGCAGTGCTAGAGATGCAACCGGGACAAACTACGAGCAGTACTTC.

This clonotype occurred many times. V is TRBV2 and J is TRBJ2-2; D gene unclear. The germline V and J ends were trimmed by 1 base and 6 bases, with 12 bases remaining between them. Germline CDR1 and CDR2: SNHLY and FYNNEI. The CDR3 has 15 amino acids. The CDR3 DNA reads as TGTGCCAGCAGTGAAGTCATCGCCTCGGCCGGGGAGCTGTTTTTT. It is translated as CASSEVIASAGELFF.

V gene TRBV7-9 combines with J gene TRBJ2-7; 10 bases are a match to TRBD1. This CDR3 contains 16 residues. Germline CDR1 SEHNR, CDR2 FQNEAQ (reference sequence). V lost 3 bases, J lost 2 bases, and 7 bases stayed unmatched. For the CDR3, the DNA is TGTGCCAGCAGCTTGGGGCCGGGACAGGGGACCTACGAGCAGTACTTC. Residues: CASSLGPGQGTYEQYF.